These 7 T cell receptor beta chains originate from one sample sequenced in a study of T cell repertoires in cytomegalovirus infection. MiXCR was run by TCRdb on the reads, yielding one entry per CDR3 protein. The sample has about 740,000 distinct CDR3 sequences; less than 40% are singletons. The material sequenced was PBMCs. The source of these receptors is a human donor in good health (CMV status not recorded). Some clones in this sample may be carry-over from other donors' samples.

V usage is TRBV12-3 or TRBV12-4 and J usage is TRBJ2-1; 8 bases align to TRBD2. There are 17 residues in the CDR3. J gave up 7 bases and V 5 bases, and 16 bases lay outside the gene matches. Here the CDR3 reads CASSPTGSGSRGNEQFF. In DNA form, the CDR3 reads TGTGCCAGCAGTCCGACGGGAAGCGGGAGTAGGGGGAATGAGCAGTTCTTC.

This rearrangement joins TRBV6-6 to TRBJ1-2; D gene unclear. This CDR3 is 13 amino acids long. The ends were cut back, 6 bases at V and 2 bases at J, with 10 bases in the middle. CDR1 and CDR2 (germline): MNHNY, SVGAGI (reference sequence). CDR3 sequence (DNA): TGTGCCAGCAGCAGCAGTATCAACTATGGCTACACCTTC. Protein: CASSSSINYGYTF.

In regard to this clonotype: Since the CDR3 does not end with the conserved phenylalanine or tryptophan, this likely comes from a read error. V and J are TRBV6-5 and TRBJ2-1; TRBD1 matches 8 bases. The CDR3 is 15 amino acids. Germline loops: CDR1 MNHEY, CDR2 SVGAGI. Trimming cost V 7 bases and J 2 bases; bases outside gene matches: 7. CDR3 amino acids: CASTLTGGPYNEQFL. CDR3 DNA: TGTGCCAGCACCCTCACAGGGGGTCCCTACAATGAGCAGTTCTTA.

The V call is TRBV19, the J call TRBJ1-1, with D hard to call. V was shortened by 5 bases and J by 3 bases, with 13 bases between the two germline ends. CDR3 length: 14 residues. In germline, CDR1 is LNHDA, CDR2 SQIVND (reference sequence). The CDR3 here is CASSGNVLDTEAFF. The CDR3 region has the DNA TGTGCCAGTAGTGGTAATGTCCTTGACACTGAAGCTTTCTTT.

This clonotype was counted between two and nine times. The CDR3 nucleotides read TGTGCCAGCAGCTTCCAGGGCACTGAAGCTTTCTTT. Protein sequence: CASSFQGTEAFF. The chain combines TRBV11-2 with TRBJ1-1, with D possibly TRBD1 on 5 matching bases. Trimming removed 3 bases from V and 4 bases from J, with 6 bases in between. Germline CDR1 and CDR2: SGHAT and FQNNGV. There are 12 residues in the CDR3.

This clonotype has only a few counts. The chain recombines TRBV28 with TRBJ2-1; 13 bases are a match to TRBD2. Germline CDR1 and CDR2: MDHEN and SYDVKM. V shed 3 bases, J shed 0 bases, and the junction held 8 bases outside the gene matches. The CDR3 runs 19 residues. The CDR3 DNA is TGTGCCAGCAGTTTTCTCCCGGGACTAGCGGGGAGCTCCTACAATGAGCAGTTCTTC. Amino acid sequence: CASSFLPGLAGSSYNEQFF.

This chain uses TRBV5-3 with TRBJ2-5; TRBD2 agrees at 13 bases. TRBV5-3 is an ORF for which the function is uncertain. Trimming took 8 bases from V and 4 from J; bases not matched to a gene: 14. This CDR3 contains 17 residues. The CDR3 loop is CASSPMRGLAGRETQYF. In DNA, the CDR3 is TGTGCCAGCAGCCCGATGAGGGGACTAGCGGGAAGAGAGACCCAGTACTTC.